This passage covers 9 T cell receptor beta chains from one sample sequenced in a study of blood T cells in healthy people across ages. A J-beta primer mix and a sample-barcoded 5' primer were used in a second PCR of roughly 7 to 12 cycles. TCRdb re-analysed the 5' RACE reads in MiXCR, keeping a single row per CDR3 protein. The sample lists 1.5 million to 2 million distinct CDR3 sequences; under 30% were seen once. Sequences were obtained from blood. The receptors originated from a woman aged 30 to 39 in good health.

This clonotype was seen more than once but under ten times. This chain links TRBV27 with TRBJ2-1; D may be TRBD1 or TRBD2 (6 bases each). This CDR3 spans 14 amino acids. The V end was cut by 4 bases, the J end by 9 bases, with 16 bases between. Per the germline V gene, CDR1 is MNHEY and CDR2 is SMNVEV (reference sequence). CDR3 region: CASSSRGAGLEQFF. CDR3 nucleotides: TGTGCCAGCAGTTCTAGGGGGGCCGGCCTTGAGCAGTTCTTC.

This clonotype was counted only a few times. The chain couples TRBV2 to TRBJ2-5; D may correspond to TRBD1 or TRBD2 (6 bases each). Germline values: CDR1 SNHLY, CDR2 FYNNEI. The CDR3 runs 15 residues. V lost 7 bases to trimming and J lost 4 bases, with 19 bases between them. The CDR3 nucleotides are TGTGCCAGCACCGGAGGGGGAGCCCCGGGAGAGACCCAGTACTTC. As protein: CASTGGGAPGETQYF.

J is TRBJ1-4 and V is TRBV7-2, with D maybe TRBD1 (5 bases). The germline V gene has CDR1 SGHTA and CDR2 FQGNSA. The CDR3 is 14 residues long. The V end lost 4 bases, the J end lost 7 bases, and 13 bases lay between the germline ends. The CDR3 DNA sequence: TGTGCCAGCAGCTCTGGCCGGGACGGTGAAAAACTGTTTTTT. Translated, it gives CASSSGRDGEKLFF.

Turning to this clonotype: A much larger clone differs from this one at a single base, so this may be a read error. CDR3 sequence (DNA): TGCAGTGCTAGGGATGGACTAGTCCCAGATGCGCAGTATTTT. It is translated as CSARDGLVPDAQYF. The rearrangement joins TRBV20-1 to TRBJ2-3; 7 nucleotides match TRBD2. The germline V gene has CDR1 DFQATT and CDR2 SNEGSKA (reference sequence). The CDR3 extends over 14 amino acids.

A remark on this clonotype: A read error may explain this, as a much larger clone is one base away. The V and J genes are TRBV27 and TRBJ1-2; 8 bases map to TRBD1. CDR3 length equals 15 residues. Germline V gene lookup returns CDR1 MNHEY and CDR2 SMNVEV (reference sequence). Trimming cost V 5 bases and J 6 bases; bases outside gene matches: 11. CDR3 in DNA: TGTGCCAGCAGTACCGGACAGGGTTCAGAGAATGGCTACACCTTC. Translation: CASSTGQGSENGYTF.

There are many counts of this clonotype. The chain couples TRBV27 to TRBJ2-4; 8 bases agree with TRBD1. Germline values: CDR1 MNHEY, CDR2 SMNVEV (reference sequence). The CDR3 loop spans 15 amino acids. V dropped 5 bases and J dropped 3; count of bases not matched to a gene: 6. The CDR3 spells CASSQGALGKNIQYF. DNA for the CDR3: TGTGCCAGCAGTCAGGGGGCGTTGGGCAAAAACATTCAGTACTTC.

The V call is TRBV5-1, the J call TRBJ2-2, with D maybe TRBD1 (5 bases). With 6 bases removed from V and 3 bases from J, the gap between germline ends came to 12 bases. CDR3 length: 14 residues. Germline V gene lookup returns CDR1 SGHRS and CDR2 YFSETQ. CDR3 sequence: CASNSAGYTGELFF. DNA of the CDR3: TGCGCCAGCAATTCGGCAGGGTACACCGGGGAGCTGTTTTTT.

A note on this clonotype: The junction differs from germline at one of its ends, possibly a read error. The chain employs TRBV28 and TRBJ2-7; 12 positions match TRBD1. This CDR3 is 15 amino acids long. Germline V gene lookup returns CDR1 MDHEN and CDR2 SYDVKM. DNA of the CDR3: TGTGCCGGCAGACGGGGGACAGGGGGCGGATACGAGCAGTACTTC. Translating it yields CAGRRGTGGGYEQYF.

The rearrangement joins TRBV20-1 to TRBJ2-4; 8 positions agree with TRBD1. This CDR3 is built from 15 residues. Germline V CDR1 and CDR2: DFQATT, SNEGSKA (reference sequence). J lost 13 bases, V lost 3 bases, and 17 bases had no gene match. CDR3 coding DNA: TGCAGTGCTAGCCCCCAGGGGGCTGGCTACAATGAGCAGTACTTC. It is translated as CSASPQGAGYNEQYF.